These T cell receptor beta chains were read from a single sample in a study of a mutant IDH1 vaccine in newly diagnosed glioma. For these TCRs, the target antigens are not known. Measured with immunoSEQ multiplex PCR; TCRdb has only the in-frame clones, and not every one. The sample has some 42,000 clones, 82% seen once. Sequenced here: PBMCs, sampled from a glioma patient whose treatment included an IDH1 peptide vaccine. These receptors all stem from a man aged 18 to 29 with glioma. Some clones in this sample may be carry-over from other donors' samples. CDR3s include the opening cysteine and the closing phenylalanine or tryptophan. The D gene is left open where the match is weak. Only part of the rows carry a size: once, few, many, or a class if the clone is expanded.

abundance	d_gene	v_gene	j_gene	CDR3nt	CDR3aa
once	.	TRBV7-6	TRBJ2-7	TGTGCCAGCAGCTTGGGGGCCCTACGGGGAAGGGGCGAGCAGTACTTC	CASSLGALRGRGEQYF
.	.	TRBV6-6	TRBJ2-2	TGTGCCAGCAGTTACGATAGTCGCGGGGAGCTGTTTTTT	CASSYDSRGELFF
.	.	TRBV5-6	TRBJ2-6	TGTGCCAGCGTCACTTTGGGGCTAGCGGGGGCCAACGTCCTGACTTTC	CASVTLGLAGANVLTF
.	.	TRBV19	TRBJ1-5	TGTGCCAGTAGTAATGGTTTCAGCTATGTTCAGCCCCAGCATTTT	CASSNGFSYVQPQHF
.	TRBD1	TRBV7-2	TRBJ1-5	TGTGCCAGCAGCTCCGACAGGGGGACTAGCAATCAGCCCCAGCATTTT	CASSSDRGTSNQPQHF
once	.	TRBV11-1	TRBJ1-1	TGTGCCAGCAGCCAACCAGGGGAGAGAGTTATGAACACTGAAGCTTTCTTT	CASSQPGERVMNTEAFF
few	.	TRBV18	TRBJ1-2	TGTGCCAGCTCACAGGTCAGGGATTATGGCTACACCTTC	CASSQVRDYGYTF
few	TRBD2	TRBV7-9	TRBJ2-1	TGTGCCAGCAGCCCAGCGGGGCCTTACAATGAGCAGTTCTTC	CASSPAGPYNEQFF
.	.	TRBV4-1	TRBJ2-7	TGCGCCAGCAGCCAAGATGACTCTCTGGTCGTCCACGAGCAGTACTTC	CASSQDDSLVVHEQYF
once	.	TRBV7-9	TRBJ1-5	TGTGCCAGCAGCTTTAAGGGAAGCAATCAGCCCCAGCATTTT	CASSFKGSNQPQHF
once	.	TRBV27	TRBJ2-7	TGTGCCAGCAGTTCATGGACTGATTCCTACGAGCAGTACTTC	CASSSWTDSYEQYF
.	.	TRBV7-8	TRBJ1-5	TGTGCCAGCAGCTCCCGATATCAGGGAATAGGCAATCAGCCCCAGCATTTT	CASSSRYQGIGNQPQHF
.	.	TRBV6-5	TRBJ1-2	TGTGCCAGCAGAGCCGCGGGCGGGTATGGCTACACCTTC	CASRAAGGYGYTF
.	TRBD1	TRBV5-5	TRBJ1-1	TGTGCCAGCAGCCCTCGGACAGGATTGAACACTGAAGCTTTCTTT	CASSPRTGLNTEAFF
.	.	TRBV5-6	TRBJ1-1	TGTGCCAGCAGCCCCGGTCTAGCTATGAACACTGAAGCTTTCTTT	CASSPGLAMNTEAFF
.	.	TRBV4-1	TRBJ1-3	TGCGCCAGCAGCCAAGTACGAGGCGTAGACACCATATATTTT	CASSQVRGVDTIYF
.	.	TRBV4-1	TRBJ1-1	TGCGCCAGCAGCCAAGATTCCGGGTACGCTGAAGCTTTCTTT	CASSQDSGYAEAFF
.	.	TRBV6-1	TRBJ2-1	TGTGCCAGCCGACTGTACAATGAGCAGTTCTTC	CASRLYNEQFF
.	.	TRBV7-2	TRBJ1-2	TGTGCCAGCAGCTTAGCGAACTATGGCTACACCTTC	CASSLANYGYTF
.	TRBD1	TRBV9	TRBJ1-1	TGTGCCAGCGACAGGGGGCGTTTGATGGGCACTGAAGCTTTCTTT	CASDRGRLMGTEAFF
.	.	TRBV7-9	TRBJ1-2	TGTGCCAGCAGCCCCACAGGGAACTATGGCTACACCTTC	CASSPTGNYGYTF
.	TRBD1	TRBV29-1	TRBJ1-1	TGCAGCGTTCAGGACAGGGGGAACACTGAAGCTTTCTTT	CSVQDRGNTEAFF
.	TRBD1	TRBV4-1	TRBJ1-1	TGCGCCAGCAGCCAGGGACAGTGGTACACTGAAGCTTTCTTT	CASSQGQWYTEAFF
.	TRBD2	TRBV29-1	TRBJ2-7	TGCAGCGTTGGAAAGGGCTCCGGACTAGCGGGGAGGCGTGAGCAGTACTTC	CSVGKGSGLAGRREQYF
.	.	TRBV6-5	TRBJ1-6	TGTGCCAGCAGGCTTGGGTCATCTTTTGCCCTCCACTTT	CASRLGSSFALHF
once	.	TRBV5-6	TRBJ1-1	TGTGCCAGCAGCGGCGGGACTGTGAACACTGAAGCTTTCTTT	CASSGGTVNTEAFF
.	.	TRBV15	TRBJ1-1	TGTGCCACCAGCAGAGATAGGTCAAGGGGTACTGAAGCTTTCTTT	CATSRDRSRGTEAFF
.	.	TRBV5-6	TRBJ1-1	TGTGCCAGCAGTTTCAGCCTTCCGAACACTGAAGCTTTCTTT	CASSFSLPNTEAFF
.	.	TRBV5-1	TRBJ1-2	TGCGCCAGCAGCTTGGACAGCAACTATGGCTACACCTTC	CASSLDSNYGYTF
.	.	TRBV5-4	TRBJ1-1	TGTGCCAGCAGCTTGGCGACAGCTCCGAACACTGAAGCTTTCTTT	CASSLATAPNTEAFF
.	TRBD1	TRBV7-3	TRBJ1-2	TGTGCCAGCAGCCCCCATGGGACAGCTTCTTATGGCTACACCTTC	CASSPHGTASYGYTF
.	.	TRBV5-1	TRBJ1-1	TGCGCCAGCTCCACCCAGGGGTTTGGAGCCGGCACTGAAGCTTTCTTT	CASSTQGFGAGTEAFF
few	.	TRBV7-9	TRBJ1-2	TGTGCCAGCAGCTTAGTGGAAGGAGTCAGGGGCTACACCTTC	CASSLVEGVRGYTF